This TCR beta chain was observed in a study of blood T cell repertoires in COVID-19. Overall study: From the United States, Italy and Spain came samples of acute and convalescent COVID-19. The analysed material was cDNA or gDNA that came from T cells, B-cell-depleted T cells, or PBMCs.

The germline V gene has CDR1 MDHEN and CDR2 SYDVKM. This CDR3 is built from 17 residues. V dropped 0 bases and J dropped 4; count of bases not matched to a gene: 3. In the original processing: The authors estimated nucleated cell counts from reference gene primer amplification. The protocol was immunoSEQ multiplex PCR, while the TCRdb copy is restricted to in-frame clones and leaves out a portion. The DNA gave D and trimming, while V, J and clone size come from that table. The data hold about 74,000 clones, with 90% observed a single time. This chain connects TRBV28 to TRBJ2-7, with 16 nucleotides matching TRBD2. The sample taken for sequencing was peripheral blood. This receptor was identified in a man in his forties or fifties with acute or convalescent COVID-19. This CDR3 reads CASSLWGLAGGGYEQYF. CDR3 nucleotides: TGTGCCAGCAGTTTATGGGGACTAGCGGGAGGGGGTTACGAGCAGTACTTC.